Below are 5 T cell receptor beta chains sequenced from a single sample in a study of vaccination and CD4 T cells after COVID-19. Which antigens these TCRs recognize remains unknown. Treatment defined: approximately 9-day PBMC culture with coronavirus spike peptide pools or control peptides (ViraFEST assay). It was before the COVID-19 pandemic (2011-2018) that the unexposed donor's CD4+ T cells were collected. Cultured CD4+ T cell DNA underwent sequencing with the Oncomine TCR Beta short-read assay. Investigators obtained genomic DNA by extraction from cultured CD4+ T cells. TCRdb re-called the PCR reads through MiXCR, storing one row per CDR3 protein. The sample carries over 7,500 distinct CDR3 sequences, under 35% recorded once. Material for sequencing was CD4+ T cells from blood, cultured in vitro. The receptors shown here come from a human donor in good health.

The chain is built from TRBV30 and TRBJ2-2, with D perhaps given as TRBD1 or TRBD2 (6 bases each). V gave up 3 bases and J gave up 3 bases, with 17 bases separating them. The germline V gene encodes CDR1 GTSNPN and CDR2 SVGIG (reference sequence). The CDR3 contains 16 residues. Here the CDR3 reads CAWSPWGRGDTGELFF. The CDR3 DNA reads as TGTGCCTGGAGCCCCTGGGGGCGGGGTGACACCGGGGAGCTGTTTTTT.

This rearrangement joins TRBV12-3 or TRBV12-4 to TRBJ2-7, with D perhaps TRBD2 (5 bases). This CDR3 contains 11 residues. Trimming stripped 7 bases from V and 3 bases from J, with 7 bases between. CDR3 in DNA: TGTGCCAGCACCGCGGGCTACGAGCAGTACTTC. Amino acids: CASTAGYEQYF.

V usage is TRBV20-1 and J usage is TRBJ1-4; D is unresolved. CDR3 length: 11 residues. V was shortened by 6 bases and J by 8 bases, with 10 bases between the two germline ends. CDR1 is DFQATT, CDR2 SNEGSKA, per germline (reference sequence). This chain's CDR3 is CSARATEKLFF. CDR3 sequence (DNA): TGCAGTGCCCGGGCGACAGAAAAACTGTTTTTT.

As for this clonotype: Its ends do not fully match the called genes, so a read error is possible. In nucleotides, the CDR3 is TGTGCCAGCAGCTTAGCCCTGCGCAATCAGCAGTTCTTC. Translated: CASSLALRNQQFF. The chain uses TRBV11-3 and TRBJ2-1; D is uncertain. Germline V CDR1 and CDR2: SGHNT, YENEEA. This CDR3 has 13 amino acids.

The genes are TRBV28 and TRBJ2-3; perhaps TRBD2 as D (5 bases). V was pared by 2 bases and J by 1 base, with 10 bases between. Germline values: CDR1 MDHEN, CDR2 SYDVKM. The CDR3 spans 15 residues. The chain's CDR3 is CASSLPGKGTDTQYF. The CDR3 DNA reads TGTGCCAGCAGTTTACCCGGGAAGGGCACAGATACGCAGTATTTT.